This T cell receptor (beta chain) was recovered during a study of metastatic and nonmetastatic thyroid tumors. Study-level background: Peripheral blood and tumor or nodule samples from malignant and benign thyroid patients were compared. General observations from the study: Malignant thyroid tumors reportedly exceeded benign nodules significantly in TCR beta diversity, with the difference appearing in blood and tumor.

As processed by the authors: A papillary thyroid cancer distant-metastasis classifier was built from CDR3 differences across clinicopathological groups. Using MiXCR, TCRdb re-called clones from the PCR reads. Clone size and V and J calls follow TCRdb, not the original study. The table lists tens of thousands of clones, about 16% of them singletons, with 3% to 4.5% in the top ten. Ahead of thyroid surgery, no patient had received treatment of any kind. In germline, CDR1 is SGHTS, CDR2 YDEGEE. V lost 2 bases to trimming and J lost 2 bases; unmatched junction nucleotides: 2. CDR3 length: 15 amino acids. In this sample, this clone turned up many times. Its matching antigen is unknown.

Sample: blood. The clonotype originates from a female donor with papillary thyroid cancer or a benign thyroid nodule (not recorded which). Some clones in this sample may be carry-over from other donors' samples. V gene TRBV5-8 combines with J gene TRBJ2-3; 10 bases map to TRBD2. The CDR3 is CASSFSGGVTDTQYF. The CDR3 DNA follows: TGTGCCAGCAGCTTCAGCGGGGGGGTCACAGATACGCAGTATTTT.